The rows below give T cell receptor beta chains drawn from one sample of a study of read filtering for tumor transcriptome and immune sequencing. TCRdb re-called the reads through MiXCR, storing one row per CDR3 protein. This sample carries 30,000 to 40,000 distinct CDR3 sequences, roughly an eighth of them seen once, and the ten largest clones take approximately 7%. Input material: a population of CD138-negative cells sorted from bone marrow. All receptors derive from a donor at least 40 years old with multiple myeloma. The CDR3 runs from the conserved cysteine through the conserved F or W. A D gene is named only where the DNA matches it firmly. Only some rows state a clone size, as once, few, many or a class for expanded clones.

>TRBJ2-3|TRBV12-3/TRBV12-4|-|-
CASSSTIQGDTQYF
TGTGCCAGCAGTTCAACTATCCAGGGAGATACGCAGTATTTT
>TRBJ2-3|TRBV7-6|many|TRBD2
CASSLAPGLAGGPQDTQYF
TGTGCCAGCAGCTTAGCCCCGGGACTAGCGGGAGGGCCTCAAGATACGCAGTATTTT
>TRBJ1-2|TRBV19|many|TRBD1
CASSPTGNGYTF
TGTGCCAGTAGTCCGACAGGGAACGGCTACACCTTC
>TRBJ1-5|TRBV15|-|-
CATSRDRSGAPQHF
TGTGCCACCAGCAGAGATAGGAGCGGTGCGCCCCAGCATTTT
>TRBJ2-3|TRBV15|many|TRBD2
CATKVAGLTDTQYF
TGTGCCACCAAAGTAGCGGGACTTACAGATACGCAGTATTTT
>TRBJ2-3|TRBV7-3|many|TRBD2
CASSSRLAGVRTDTQYF
TGTGCCAGCAGCTCCCGACTAGCGGGGGTCCGCACAGATACGCAGTATTTT
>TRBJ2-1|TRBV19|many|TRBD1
CASSIDGTGVSNEQFF
TGTGCCAGTAGTATAGACGGGACAGGGGTTAGCAATGAGCAGTTCTTC
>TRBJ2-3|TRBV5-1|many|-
CASSLDGSHTDTQYF
TGCGCCAGCAGCTTGGACGGCTCTCACACAGATACGCAGTATTTT
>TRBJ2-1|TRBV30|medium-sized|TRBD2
CAWSRDPGGTYNEQFF
TGTGCCTGGAGCCGGGACCCGGGGGGAACCTACAATGAGCAGTTCTTC
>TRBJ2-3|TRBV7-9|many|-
CASSYERARADTQYF
TGTGCCAGCAGCTATGAGCGAGCCCGGGCAGATACGCAGTATTTT
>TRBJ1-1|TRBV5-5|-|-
CASSWGPGDTEAFF
TGTGCCAGCAGCTGGGGCCCCGGGGACACTGAAGCTTTCTTT
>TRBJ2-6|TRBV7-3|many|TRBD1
CASSYWGQMSSGANVLTF
TGTGCCAGCAGCTACTGGGGACAGATGAGCTCTGGGGCCAACGTCCTGACTTTC
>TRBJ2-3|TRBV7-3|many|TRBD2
CASSPFGGGRDTQYF
TGTGCCAGCAGCCCTTTTGGGGGGGGTAGAGATACGCAGTATTTT
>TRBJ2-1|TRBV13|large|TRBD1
CASSPRPPGQGSEQFF
TGTGCCAGCAGCCCGAGGCCTCCGGGACAGGGGAGTGAGCAGTTCTTC
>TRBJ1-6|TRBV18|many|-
CASSPPLAGASPLHF
TGTGCCAGCTCACCACCGTTGGCAGGGGCTTCACCCCTCCACTTT
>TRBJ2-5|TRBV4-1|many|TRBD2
CASSLLYGTSGRAGQETQYF
TGCGCCAGCAGCCTACTCTACGGGACTAGCGGGAGGGCAGGACAAGAGACCCAGTACTTC
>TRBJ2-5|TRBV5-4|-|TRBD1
CASSLVRDRGEETQYF
TGTGCCAGCAGCTTGGTACGGGACAGGGGGGAGGAGACCCAGTACTTC
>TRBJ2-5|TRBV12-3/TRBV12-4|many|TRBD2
CASSPGLAGIQETQYF
TGTGCCAGCAGCCCCGGACTAGCGGGGATACAAGAGACCCAGTACTTC
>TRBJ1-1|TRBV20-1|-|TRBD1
CSASPPGTAPFGAFF
TGCAGTGCTTCCCCCCCCGGGACAGCACCGTTCGGAGCTTTCTTT
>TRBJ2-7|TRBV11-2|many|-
CASSLPIDTGEQYF
TGTGCCAGCAGCTTACCCATCGATACGGGCGAGCAGTACTTC
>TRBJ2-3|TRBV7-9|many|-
CASSPGTAVADTQYF
TGTGCCAGCAGTCCAGGGACTGCCGTCGCAGATACGCAGTATTTT
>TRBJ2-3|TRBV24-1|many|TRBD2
CATSGPTSGRADAQYF
TGTGCCACCAGCGGACCGACTAGCGGGAGGGCCGACGCGCAGTATTTT
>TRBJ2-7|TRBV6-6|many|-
CASRGGTGYEQYF
TGTGCCAGCAGGGGCGGGACTGGGTACGAGCAGTACTTC
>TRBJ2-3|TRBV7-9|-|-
CASSSTKEASRVGTDTQYF
TGTGCCAGCAGCAGTACGAAGGAGGCCAGTCGGGTGGGCACAGATACGCAGTATTTT
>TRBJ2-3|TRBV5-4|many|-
CASSPPGGRDTQYF
TGTGCCAGCAGCCCTCCTGGAGGTAGAGATACGCAGTATTTT
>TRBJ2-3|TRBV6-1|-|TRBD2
CASSYGLAGVANTQYF
TGTGCCAGCAGCTACGGACTAGCGGGAGTGGCAAATACGCAGTATTTT
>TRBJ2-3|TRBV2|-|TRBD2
CASIVAGVIRSTDTQYF
TGTGCCAGCATAGTAGCGGGAGTAATACGGAGCACAGATACGCAGTATTTT
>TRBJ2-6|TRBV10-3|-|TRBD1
CAISEEQGTGANVLTF
TGTGCCATCAGTGAGGAACAGGGGACCGGGGCCAACGTCCTGACTTTC
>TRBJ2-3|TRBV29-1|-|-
CSASVGTQCF
TGCAGCGCCTCGGTAGGTACGCAGTGTTTT
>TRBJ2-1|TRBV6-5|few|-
CASSRGRVNEQFF
TGTGCCAGCAGTAGGGGTAGGGTCAATGAGCAGTTCTTC
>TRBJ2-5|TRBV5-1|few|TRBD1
CASSSRDRDETRYF
TGCGCCAGCAGCTCGCGGGACAGGGATGAGACCCGGTACTTC
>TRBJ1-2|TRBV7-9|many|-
CASSLSPGYTF
TGTGCCAGCAGCTTATCTCCTGGCTACACCTTC
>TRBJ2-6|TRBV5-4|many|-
CASSTYWGRGANVLTF
TGTGCCAGCAGCACTTACTGGGGGCGTGGGGCCAACGTCCTGACTTTC
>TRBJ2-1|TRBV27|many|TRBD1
CASRFSSRDRGTEQFF
TGTGCCAGCAGATTTTCAAGCCGGGACAGGGGGACTGAGCAGTTCTTC
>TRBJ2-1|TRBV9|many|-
CASSVSGTTYNEQFF
TGTGCCAGCAGCGTATCCGGGACGACCTACAATGAGCAGTTCTTC
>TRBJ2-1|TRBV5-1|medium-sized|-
CASSPRADYYNEQFF
TGCGCCAGCAGCCCGAGGGCAGACTATTACAATGAGCAGTTCTTC